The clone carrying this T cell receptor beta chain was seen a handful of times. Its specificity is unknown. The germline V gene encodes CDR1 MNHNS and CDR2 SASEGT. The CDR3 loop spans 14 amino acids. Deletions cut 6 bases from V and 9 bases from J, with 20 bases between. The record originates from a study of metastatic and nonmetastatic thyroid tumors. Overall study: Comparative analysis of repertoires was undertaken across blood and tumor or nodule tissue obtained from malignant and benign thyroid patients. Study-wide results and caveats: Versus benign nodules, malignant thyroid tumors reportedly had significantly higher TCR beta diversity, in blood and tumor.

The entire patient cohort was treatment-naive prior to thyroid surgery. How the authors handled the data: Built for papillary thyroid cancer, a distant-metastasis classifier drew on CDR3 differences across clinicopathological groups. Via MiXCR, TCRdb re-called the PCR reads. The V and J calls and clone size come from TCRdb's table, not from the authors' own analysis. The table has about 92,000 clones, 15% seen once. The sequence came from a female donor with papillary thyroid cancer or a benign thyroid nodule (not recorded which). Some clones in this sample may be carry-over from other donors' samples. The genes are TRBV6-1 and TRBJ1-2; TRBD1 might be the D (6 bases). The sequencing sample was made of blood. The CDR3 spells CASSHSPYRVSYTF. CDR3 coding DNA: TGTGCCAGCAGCCATTCTCCGTACAGGGTTAGCTACACCTTC.